This T cell receptor (beta chain) was obtained from a study of beta chain features in type 1 diabetes. The sample holds a few counts of this clone. The target antigen is unknown. cDNA synthesis used the whole RNA isolate, giving expressed TCRB sequences. The table came from immunoSEQ multiplex PCR; TCRdb's copy has only in-frame clones and leaves some out. The top ten clones hold approximately 0.6% of a sample with roughly 400,000 clones, roughly 9.8% of them seen once. In total, each donor contributed a single heparinised blood draw that averaged about 120 mL. Sorted populations all exceeded 98% purity. V was pared by 0 bases and J by 3 bases, with 12 bases between. CDR1 is GTSNPN, CDR2 SVGIG, per germline (reference sequence). There are 15 residues in the CDR3. Whole-study findings and limits: Within each of all four CD4+ subsets, Type 1 diabetes patients had TCRB CDR3s that were moderately but significantly shorter.

The J gene is TRBJ1-3, the V gene TRBV30; the D gene is possibly TRBD1 (5 bases). The clonotype comes from a man aged 30 to 39 with type 1 diabetes. The sample comprised central memory CD4+ T cells from blood. CDR3 in amino acids: CAWSVKGTFGNTIYF. CDR3 DNA sequence: TGTGCCTGGAGTGTAAAGGGGACTTTTGGAAACACCATATATTTT.